This paragraph covers one T cell receptor (beta chain) sequence. The CDR3 has 15 residues. The germline CDR1 and CDR2 sequences are MGHRA and YSYEKL. The V segment lost 4 bases and the J segment 2 bases; nucleotides outside the gene matches: 5. The sample originates from a study of blood T cell repertoires in COVID-19. About the research overall: Samples representing acute and convalescent COVID-19 were sourced from the United States, Italy and Spain. T cells, B-cell-depleted T cells, or PBMCs provided the cDNA or gDNA that served as material.

As handled by the study authors: It was from reference gene primer amplification that nucleated cell counts were estimated. Method: immunoSEQ multiplex PCR; TCRdb's copy keeps in-frame clones and lacks some. V and J calls and clone size are given by that table; D and trimming were obtained from the DNA. The table has roughly 60,000 clones, roughly 90% seen once. The sequenced sample was peripheral blood. The clonotype comes from a woman aged 80 or over with active COVID-19. This chain connects TRBV4-1 to TRBJ1-2; 9 nucleotides line up with TRBD1. The chain's CDR3 is CASSPGQGLNYGYTF. CDR3 coding DNA: TGCGCCAGCAGCCCGGGACAGGGCTTAAACTATGGCTACACCTTC.